The clone carrying this T cell receptor beta chain was counted only a few times. The antigen is unknown. This record belongs to a study of OX40 agonist ivuxolimab in advanced cancers. Sequencing was performed with immunoSEQ multiplex PCR; in TCRdb, only in-frame clones are kept and a portion is missing. Of approximately 70,000 clones in the sample, around 83% are singletons; the top ten hold approximately 1.4%. People who had autoimmune disease history or systemic immunosuppression were excluded. Per germline, CDR1 SNHLY and CDR2 FYNNEI. This CDR3 contains 14 residues. With V trimmed by 7 bases and J by 5 bases, 11 bases remained unmatched. Study-wide points: Doses of 0.1 to 3.0 mg/kg were accompanied by clonal expansion of CD4+ and CD8+ blood T cells by week 6.

This receptor was obtained from an adult with an advanced solid tumor such as melanoma, head and neck, liver or kidney cancer. V is TRBV2 and J is TRBJ2-7; 7 bases are shared with TRBD1. This specimen was CD4+ or CD8+ T cells sorted from blood, taken in a trial of the OX40 agonist ivuxolimab. CDR3 sequence (DNA): TGTGCCAGCACCAAGACAGGGAACTCGCACGAGCAGTACTTC. It translates to CASTKTGNSHEQYF.